This T cell receptor beta chain was captured in a study of response to subunit inactivated influenza vaccine. TCRdb processed the RT-PCR reads anew with MiXCR; each CDR3 protein has one entry. This table has roughly 700,000 distinct CDR3 sequences, approximately 15% appearing once. In this sample, this clonotype turned up a few times. Its antigen is still unknown. General study points: Authors suggested each seasonal flu vaccination may recruit only limited numbers of new T cells.

Here the sequenced sample was PBMCs from blood, taken 14 to 15 days before vaccination. The TCR was taken from a man aged 50-59 years who received an inactivated influenza vaccine.

CDR3 region: CASSQDGQGKETQYF. DNA of the CDR3: TGCGCCAGCAGCCAAGATGGACAGGGGAAAGAGACCCAGTACTTC. The gene calls are TRBV4-3 and TRBJ2-5, with 9 bases that match TRBD1. The CDR3 contains 15 residues. V was clipped by 0 bases and J by 3 bases; unmatched bases: 2. Per the germline V gene, CDR1 is LGHNA and CDR2 is YSLEER.